What follows are 11 T cell receptor beta chains derived from one specimen sequenced in a study of T cell responses to AZD1222 COVID-19 vaccine. Clones were sequenced by immunoSEQ multiplex PCR, and TCRdb holds only the in-frame ones, with some missing. The table lists about 150,000 clones, around nine tenths of them singletons. Material: peripheral blood, obtained on day 0 of MenACWY control vaccination. The receptors come from an adult in good health.

This clone was picked up a small number of times. The CDR3 sequence: CASSDGSYNSPLHF. The DNA of the CDR3 is TGTGCCAGCAGTGACGGTTCCTATAATTCACCCCTCCACTTT. This chain connects TRBV6-1 to TRBJ1-6; the D is unclear. Trimming stripped 3 bases from V and 1 base from J, with 4 bases between. CDR1 is MNHNS, CDR2 SASEGT, per germline. This CDR3 contains 14 residues.

This clone was found once. The chain carries TRBV5-5 and TRBJ1-2; D gene ambiguous. The CDR3 spans 14 residues. CDR1 SGHKS and CDR2 YYEKEE come from the germline V gene (reference sequence). V lost 4 bases and J lost 7, with 17 bases in between. CDR3 nucleotides: TGTGCCAGCAGCCTGGACCGTCCCAGCCCTGGCTACACCTTC. Residues: CASSLDRPSPGYTF.

CDR3 DNA: TGTGCCAGCACCTCCGGACAGGACTATGGCTACACCTTC. Its protein product is CASTSGQDYGYTF. V gene TRBV12-3 or TRBV12-4 combines with J gene TRBJ1-2; 7 bases align to TRBD1. V shed 7 bases, J shed 3 bases, and the junction held 5 bases outside the gene matches. CDR3 length: 13 residues.

This chain uses TRBV30 with TRBJ1-1, with 11 bases identical to TRBD1. Trimming at V came to 5 bases and at J to 4 bases, leaving 9 bases not matched to a gene. CDR3 length equals 15 residues. Germline CDR1 GTSNPN, CDR2 SVGIG (reference sequence). In DNA, the CDR3 is TGTGCCTGGTCGGACAGGGGGCCGAAGGGCACTGAAGCTTTCTTT. Protein: CAWSDRGPKGTEAFF.

The DNA for the CDR3 is TGCGCCAGCAGCCTCCAAGGGGACAGGAGCACAGATACGCAGTATTTT. Amino acid sequence: CASSLQGDRSTDTQYF. V usage is TRBV4-1 and J usage is TRBJ2-3, with 8 bases identical to TRBD1. The CDR3 runs 16 residues. Trimming at V came to 4 bases and at J to 0 bases, leaving 6 bases not matched to a gene. CDR1 and CDR2 from the germline V gene are MGHRA and YSYEKL.

This clone was seen a few times. This sequence joins TRBV5-4 and TRBJ1-1; D is undetermined. CDR3 length: 16 residues. V lost 0 bases and J lost 1, with 13 bases in between. Germline loops: CDR1 SGHNT, CDR2 YYREEE (reference sequence). The CDR3 reads CASSLDSWAGNTEAFF. CDR3 nucleotide sequence: TGTGCCAGCAGCTTGGATTCTTGGGCAGGGAACACTGAAGCTTTCTTT.

The genes are TRBV7-2 and TRBJ1-4, with 10 bases identical to TRBD1. The V gene's germline CDR1 is SGHTA and CDR2 FQGNSA. V was clipped by 9 bases and J by 10 bases; unmatched bases: 11. The CDR3 runs 14 residues. CDR3 sequence (DNA): TGTGCCAGTAGTACCGGGACAGGGGCTGGAAAACTGTTTTTT. Translating it yields CASSTGTGAGKLFF.

This clone was counted only a few times. The V gene is TRBV19, the J gene TRBJ2-1; either TRBD1 or TRBD2 may supply D (5 bases each). V dropped 8 bases and J dropped 1 base, with 18 bases sitting between them. The CDR3 runs 16 residues. Germline CDR1 is LNHDA and CDR2 is SQIVND (reference sequence). Here the CDR3 DNA reads TGTGCCAGTTCTAGGGAGAGGGGCGTATCCTACAATGAGCAGTTCTTC. Its protein product is CASSRERGVSYNEQFF.

This chain connects TRBV6-4 to TRBJ1-5; D gene unclear. The CDR3 spans 13 residues. V lost 5 bases to trimming and J lost 0 bases, with 5 bases between them. Germline V CDR1 and CDR2: MRHNA, SNTAGT. CDR3 coding DNA: TGTGCCAGCAGTATAGATAGCAATCAGCCCCAGCATTTT. This gives the protein CASSIDSNQPQHF.

The rearrangement links TRBV7-3 to TRBJ2-1, with TRBD2 identical over 9 bases. In germline, CDR1 is SGHTA, CDR2 FQGTGA. The ends lost 5 bases at V and 9 bases at J; junction bases unmatched: 8. CDR3 length: 14 residues. The CDR3 region is CASSAPGLASEQFF. CDR3 in DNA: TGTGCCAGCAGCGCGCCGGGACTAGCATCTGAGCAGTTCTTC.

The chain joins TRBV18 to TRBJ2-2; possibly TRBD1 for D (5 bases). Per the germline V gene, CDR1 is KGHSH and CDR2 is LQKENI. The CDR3 totals 15 residues. Trimming shortened V by 2 bases and J by 3 bases, and 10 bases separated the two germline ends. The CDR3: CASSPAGKDTGELFF. The CDR3 nucleotides read TGTGCCAGCTCACCAGCAGGGAAGGACACCGGGGAGCTGTTTTTT. Full variable domain (missing parts from reference TRBV18 and TRBJ2-2): NAGVMQNPRHLVRRRGQEARLRCSPMKGHSHVYWYRQLPEEGLKFMVYLQKENIIDESGMPKERFSAEFPKEGPSILRIQQVVRGDSAAYFCASSPAGKDTGELFFGEGSRLTVL.